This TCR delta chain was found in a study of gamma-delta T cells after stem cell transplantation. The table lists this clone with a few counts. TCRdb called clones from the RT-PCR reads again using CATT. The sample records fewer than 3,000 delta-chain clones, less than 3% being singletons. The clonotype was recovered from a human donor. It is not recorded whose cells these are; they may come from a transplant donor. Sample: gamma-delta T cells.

CDR3 sequence reads: CACDTILGDTEKLIF. As DNA, the CDR3 is TGTGCCTGTGACACGATACTGGGGGATACGGAGAAACTCATCTTT. V and J are TRDV2 and TRDJ1; 13 bases agree with TRDD3. The CDR3 sequence is 15 residues long. Per the germline V gene, CDR1 is GEAIGNYY and CDR2 is EKD. Unmatched junction bases numbered 6, after V lost 1 base and J lost 8 bases.